This T cell receptor beta chain originates from a study of T cells in Graves' hyperthyroidism and ophthalmopathy. Whole-study findings and limits: Within blood appeared most thyroid clonotypes that had expanded above 0.001. Ophthalmopathy was separated from stable hyperthyroidism by a 13 V-J model.

Germline V gene lookup returns CDR1 SGHRS and CDR2 YFSETQ. This CDR3 region has 13 residues. V lost 7 bases, J lost 2 bases, and 10 bases lay in between. There were TCR beta CDR3 regions amplified from RNA transcripts. HTBI primers were the set used in a first-round RT-PCR of the TCR CDR3. TCRdb re-called the multiplex PCR reads through MiXCR, storing one row per CDR3 protein. The sample yields about 350,000 distinct CDR3 sequences, under 20% seen once. This clonotype was recorded many times. Its specificity is unknown. Sequenced material: blood. The receptor comes from a woman aged 18-30 years with Graves' hyperthyroidism. This chain links TRBV5-1 with TRBJ1-5; D is possibly TRBD1 (5 bases). The CDR3, as DNA: TGCGCCAGCTCTGCCAGGGGCAATCAGCCCCAGCATTTT. Protein product: CASSARGNQPQHF.